Described below is a single T cell receptor (beta chain) sequence and its context. The junction had 6 bases not matched to a gene; V was cut back by 7 bases and J by 0 bases. Per germline, CDR1 LNHDA and CDR2 SQIVND (reference sequence). The CDR3 covers 16 residues. This specimen belongs to a study of blood T cell repertoires in COVID-19. Study-wide background: Acute and convalescent COVID-19 specimens originated in the United States, Italy and Spain.

The assay was immunoSEQ multiplex PCR, and TCRdb's table has in-frame clones only and misses some. This table holds 100,000 to 150,000 clones, about 83% found once. The V gene is TRBV19, the J gene TRBJ1-4; the match to TRBD1 covers 9 bases. The clonotype originates from a man aged 60 to 69 with acute or convalescent COVID-19. The specimen sequenced was peripheral blood. The CDR3, as DNA: TGTGCCAGTACCACAAGGACAGGGGCAACTAATGAAAAACTGTTTTTT. This translates into CASTTRTGATNEKLFF.